This entry describes one T cell receptor (beta chain). Primers for the PCR totalled 60 Vbeta and 13 Jbeta. The protocol was immunoSEQ multiplex PCR, while the TCRdb copy is restricted to in-frame clones and leaves out a portion. Found here are more than 60,000 clones, 65% to 80% of them singletons; the top ten hold less than 3.5%. The CDR3 loop spans 15 amino acids. The ends were cut back, 5 bases at V and 0 bases at J, with 11 bases in the middle. Germline CDR1 and CDR2: LNHDA and SQIVND (reference sequence). These data are taken from a study of cytomegalovirus exposure and HLA in healthy donors. Sequencing was done on a sample of PBMCs. The source is a woman aged 30 to 39 in good health and CMV-seronegative. The chain links TRBV19 to TRBJ1-3; tentatively, D is TRBD1 (6 bases). Here the CDR3 reads CASSGQSNSGNTIYF. The CDR3 region has the DNA TGTGCCAGTAGTGGACAGTCCAACTCTGGAAACACCATATATTTT.